The TCR beta chain described here comes from a study of CD8 T cells in ankylosing spondylitis. Whole-study findings and limits: Disease-associated clones were CD8+ and fairly uncommon in peripheral blood. Blood from ankylosing spondylitis patients appeared to carry a characteristic roughly 8-variant TCR beta motif.

Making use of molecular barcodes, quantitative 5'-RACE generated TCR beta libraries. TCRdb independently ran MiXCR on the 5' RACE reads; one entry per CDR3 protein. The table has more than 150,000 distinct CDR3 sequences, around a sixth seen once. This clonotype was recorded at least ten times. What it binds is not known. V was cut by 5 bases and J by 1 base, with 11 bases left in between. The V gene's germline CDR1 is ENHRY and CDR2 SYGVKD. The CDR3 sequence is 15 residues long. V is TRBV10-3 and J is TRBJ2-2; D might be TRBD1 (5 bases). The sample consisted of blood, either unsorted or a sorted T cell fraction (not recorded which). The receptor's source is a male donor between 10 and 30 years old with ankylosing spondylitis or in good health (not recorded which). Here the CDR3 reads CAISSQGQNTGELFF. The DNA of the CDR3 is TGTGCCATCAGTTCCCAGGGCCAGAACACCGGGGAGCTGTTTTTT.